Listed below are T cell receptor beta chains from one sample, sequenced in a study of blood T cell repertoires in COVID-19. Generated by immunoSEQ multiplex PCR, the TCRdb table keeps only in-frame clones and is missing some. This sample carries 250,000 to 400,000 clones, around 90% of them seen once, and the ten largest clones take 4.5% to 5.5%. Material: PBMCs or T cells enriched from blood (not recorded which). The receptors come from a man aged 55 to 70 who had recovered from COVID-19. Each CDR3 is given with its conserved first and last residue. The order of the fields is D gene, J gene, V gene, clone size, CDR3 length, CDR3 protein, CDR3 DNA. A D gene is named only where the DNA matches it firmly. The size entry is marked missing in some rows and otherwise reads once, few, many or a size class.

d_call: NA
j_call: TRBJ2-1
v_call: TRBV18
clone_size: NA
cdr3_length: 13
cdr3_aa: CASSSYPGNEQFF
cdr3_nt: TGTGCCAGCTCATCCTACCCTGGCAATGAGCAGTTCTTC

d_call: NA
j_call: TRBJ2-7
v_call: TRBV5-1
clone_size: NA
cdr3_length: 12
cdr3_aa: CASSPGLYEQYF
cdr3_nt: TGCGCCAGCTCTCCAGGGCTGTACGAGCAGTACTTC

d_call: TRBD2
j_call: TRBJ2-1
v_call: TRBV11-2
clone_size: once
cdr3_length: 16
cdr3_aa: CASSSRGTSGRAEQFF
cdr3_nt: TGTGCCAGCAGCTCACGGGGGACTAGCGGGAGGGCTGAGCAGTTCTTC

d_call: TRBD1
j_call: TRBJ1-2
v_call: TRBV20-1
clone_size: NA
cdr3_length: 11
cdr3_aa: CSADRVYGYTF
cdr3_nt: TGCAGTGCGGACAGGGTCTATGGCTACACCTTC

d_call: TRBD2
j_call: TRBJ2-1
v_call: TRBV6-5
clone_size: NA
cdr3_length: 15
cdr3_aa: CASRVAGGPYNEQFF
cdr3_nt: TGTGCCAGCAGGGTAGCGGGAGGGCCCTACAATGAGCAGTTCTTC

d_call: NA
j_call: TRBJ1-3
v_call: TRBV19
clone_size: NA
cdr3_length: 16
cdr3_aa: CASTPMRQDSGNTIYF
cdr3_nt: TGTGCCAGTACCCCGATGCGACAGGACTCTGGAAACACCATATATTTT

d_call: TRBD2
j_call: TRBJ2-7
v_call: TRBV24-1
clone_size: NA
cdr3_length: 16
cdr3_aa: CATSDPAVSGSYEQYF
cdr3_nt: TGTGCCACCAGTGATCCCGCGGTTAGCGGGAGCTACGAGCAGTACTTC

d_call: TRBD2
j_call: TRBJ2-5
v_call: TRBV5-1
clone_size: NA
cdr3_length: 13
cdr3_aa: CASSGGLEETQYF
cdr3_nt: TGCGCCAGCAGCGGGGGACTAGAAGAGACCCAGTACTTC

d_call: NA
j_call: TRBJ2-1
v_call: TRBV11-2
clone_size: NA
cdr3_length: 13
cdr3_aa: CASSLGSYNEQFF
cdr3_nt: TGTGCCAGCAGCTTAGGGAGTTACAATGAGCAGTTCTTC

d_call: NA
j_call: TRBJ2-1
v_call: TRBV7-2
clone_size: once
cdr3_length: 15
cdr3_aa: CASSLEVQGRFEQFF
cdr3_nt: TGTGCCAGCAGCTTAGAAGTGCAGGGGCGTTTCGAGCAGTTCTTC

d_call: NA
j_call: TRBJ1-4
v_call: TRBV18
clone_size: NA
cdr3_length: 16
cdr3_aa: CASSPLQSATNEKLFF
cdr3_nt: TGTGCCAGCTCACCTTTACAGTCGGCAACTAATGAAAAACTGTTTTTT

d_call: TRBD2
j_call: TRBJ2-7
v_call: TRBV7-2
clone_size: NA
cdr3_length: 14
cdr3_aa: CASKLAGGPYEQYF
cdr3_nt: TGTGCCAGCAAATTAGCGGGAGGGCCCTACGAGCAGTACTTC

d_call: NA
j_call: TRBJ2-1
v_call: TRBV5-1
clone_size: NA
cdr3_length: 14
cdr3_aa: CASSSGTPYNEQFF
cdr3_nt: TGCGCCAGCAGCTCCGGGACACCCTACAATGAGCAGTTCTTC

d_call: NA
j_call: TRBJ2-7
v_call: TRBV18
clone_size: NA
cdr3_length: 16
cdr3_aa: CASSPDIAGLGREQYF
cdr3_nt: TGTGCCAGCTCACCCGACATCGCGGGCTTAGGTCGCGAGCAGTACTTC

d_call: TRBD1
j_call: TRBJ2-5
v_call: TRBV19
clone_size: NA
cdr3_length: 16
cdr3_aa: CASSGTGRLVGETQYF
cdr3_nt: TGTGCCAGTAGTGGGACAGGGAGACTAGTGGGAGAGACCCAGTACTTC

d_call: NA
j_call: TRBJ1-5
v_call: TRBV29-1
clone_size: NA
cdr3_length: 16
cdr3_aa: CSVLTAGRGSNQPQHF
cdr3_nt: TGCAGCGTCCTCACGGCAGGGAGGGGTAGCAATCAGCCCCAGCATTTT

d_call: NA
j_call: TRBJ1-4
v_call: TRBV4-2
clone_size: few
cdr3_length: 16
cdr3_aa: CASSQDSAGAGEKLFF
cdr3_nt: TGTGCCAGCAGCCAAGATAGCGCGGGAGCGGGGGAAAAACTGTTTTTT

d_call: TRBD2
j_call: TRBJ2-7
v_call: TRBV7-9
clone_size: NA
cdr3_length: 13
cdr3_aa: CAGGDYGSYEQYF
cdr3_nt: TGTGCCGGTGGGGACTATGGGTCCTACGAGCAGTACTTC

d_call: TRBD2
j_call: TRBJ2-4
v_call: TRBV7-2
clone_size: NA
cdr3_length: 14
cdr3_aa: CASSLPREAYIQYF
cdr3_nt: TGTGCCAGCAGCTTACCCCGGGAGGCGTACATTCAGTACTTC

d_call: TRBD1
j_call: TRBJ1-2
v_call: TRBV4-1
clone_size: NA
cdr3_length: 16
cdr3_aa: CASSQVKATGLYGYTF
cdr3_nt: TGCGCCAGCAGCCAAGTTAAAGCGACAGGGCTCTATGGCTACACCTTC

d_call: TRBD1
j_call: TRBJ2-1
v_call: TRBV15
clone_size: NA
cdr3_length: 16
cdr3_aa: CATSGPPGQGSYEQFF
cdr3_nt: TGTGCCACCAGCGGACCTCCGGGACAGGGGTCCTATGAGCAGTTCTTC

d_call: TRBD2
j_call: TRBJ2-1
v_call: TRBV7-3
clone_size: once
cdr3_length: 15
cdr3_aa: CASSSTSGGYNEQFF
cdr3_nt: TGTGCCAGCAGCTCGACTAGCGGGGGATACAATGAGCAGTTCTTC

d_call: NA
j_call: TRBJ2-2
v_call: TRBV27
clone_size: NA
cdr3_length: 13
cdr3_aa: CASTERGTGELFF
cdr3_nt: TGTGCCAGCACCGAGAGGGGGACCGGGGAGCTGTTTTTT

d_call: TRBD1
j_call: TRBJ2-7
v_call: TRBV6-6
clone_size: NA
cdr3_length: 14
cdr3_aa: CASSLPSGGYEQYF
cdr3_nt: TGTGCCAGCAGTTTACCCTCAGGGGGCTACGAGCAGTACTTC

d_call: NA
j_call: TRBJ2-6
v_call: TRBV18
clone_size: NA
cdr3_length: 16
cdr3_aa: CASSWISPRGANVLTF
cdr3_nt: TGTGCCAGCTCTTGGATCTCACCTAGAGGGGCCAACGTCCTGACTTTC

d_call: NA
j_call: TRBJ2-1
v_call: TRBV6-6
clone_size: few
cdr3_length: 14
cdr3_aa: CASSYSTRLNEQFF
cdr3_nt: TGTGCCAGCAGTTACTCGACTAGGCTTAATGAGCAGTTCTTC

d_call: NA
j_call: TRBJ2-3
v_call: TRBV7-3
clone_size: NA
cdr3_length: 15
cdr3_aa: CASSLYQSGTDTQYF
cdr3_nt: TGTGCCAGCAGCTTATATCAGTCGGGGACAGATACGCAGTATTTT

d_call: TRBD1
j_call: TRBJ1-5
v_call: TRBV5-1
clone_size: NA
cdr3_length: 14
cdr3_aa: CASSYSQGGQPQHF
cdr3_nt: TGCGCCAGCAGCTACTCACAGGGGGGACAGCCCCAGCATTTT

d_call: NA
j_call: TRBJ1-5
v_call: TRBV4-2
clone_size: NA
cdr3_length: 16
cdr3_aa: CASSQDNRNSNQPQHF
cdr3_nt: TGTGCCAGCAGCCAAGATAACAGAAATAGCAATCAGCCCCAGCATTTT

d_call: NA
j_call: TRBJ2-5
v_call: TRBV3-1/TRBV3-2
clone_size: NA
cdr3_length: 11
cdr3_aa: CASSLRRTQYF
cdr3_nt: TGTGCCAGCAGCCTGAGGCGGACCCAGTACTTC

d_call: TRBD2
j_call: TRBJ2-5
v_call: TRBV20-1
clone_size: NA
cdr3_length: 16
cdr3_aa: CSASSGGRAGWETQYF
cdr3_nt: TGCAGTGCTAGTTCTGGCGGGAGGGCCGGATGGGAGACCCAGTACTTC

d_call: NA
j_call: TRBJ2-3
v_call: TRBV18
clone_size: NA
cdr3_length: 20
cdr3_aa: CASSPPPPGSPKETTDTQYF
cdr3_nt: TGTGCCAGCTCACCACCACCACCGGGGTCACCCAAAGAGACCACAGATACGCAGTATTTT

d_call: TRBD1
j_call: TRBJ1-5
v_call: TRBV28
clone_size: few
cdr3_length: 17
cdr3_aa: CASSLDRGTYSNQPQHF
cdr3_nt: TGTGCCAGCAGTTTGGACAGGGGGACCTATAGCAATCAGCCCCAGCATTTT